This entry concerns a single T cell receptor beta chain. Its antigen remains unidentified. The sample originates from a study of OX40 agonist ivuxolimab in advanced cancers. Study-wide context: The drug used for patients, ivuxolimab, was an agonistic anti-OX40 (CD134) antibody. Hepatocellular carcinoma, melanoma, renal cell or head and neck cancer affected the dose-escalation patients. Partial responses were recorded for three patients, including one with hepatocellular carcinoma and two with cutaneous melanoma.

Overall study results and limits: In the 0.1 to 3.0 mg/kg range, CD4+ and CD8+ blood T cells had expanded clonally by week 6.

Method: immunoSEQ multiplex PCR; TCRdb's copy keeps in-frame clones and lacks some. Of about 46,000 clones listed, roughly 90% are singletons. The clonotype comes from an adult with an advanced solid tumor such as melanoma, head and neck, liver or kidney cancer. The material was CD4+ or CD8+ T cells sorted from blood, obtained in a trial of the OX40 agonist ivuxolimab.

CDR3 bases: TGTGCCAGCAGCTTGGAAGGGGTTGGCATTCAGTACTTC. Translation: CASSLEGVGIQYF. This chain links TRBV5-6 with TRBJ2-4; maybe TRBD1 (5 bases). Germline CDR1 reads SGHDT; CDR2 reads YYEEEE. The V gene lost 0 bases and the J gene lost 9 bases, with 10 bases spanning the gap. There are 13 residues in the CDR3.